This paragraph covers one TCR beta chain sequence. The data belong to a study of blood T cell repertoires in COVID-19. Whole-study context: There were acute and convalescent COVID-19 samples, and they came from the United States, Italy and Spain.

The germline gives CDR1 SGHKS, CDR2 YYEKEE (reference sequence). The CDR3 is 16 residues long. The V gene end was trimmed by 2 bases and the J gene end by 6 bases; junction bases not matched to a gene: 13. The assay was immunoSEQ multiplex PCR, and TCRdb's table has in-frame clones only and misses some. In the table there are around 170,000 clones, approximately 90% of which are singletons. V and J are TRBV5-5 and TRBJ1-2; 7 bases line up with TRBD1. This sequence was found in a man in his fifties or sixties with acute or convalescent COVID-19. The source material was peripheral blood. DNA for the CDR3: TGTGCCAGCAGCTTCCTCTCGATAGCACAGGGGAATGGCTACACCTTC. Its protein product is CASSFLSIAQGNGYTF.